A selection of T cell receptor beta chains follows, all from one sample in a study of T-cell reconstitution after alpha-beta-depleted transplantation in children. A single record per CDR3 protein comes from TCRdb applying MiXCR to the PCR reads. The sample has 580,000 or so distinct CDR3 sequences; approximately 22% are singletons. Here the sequenced sample was PBMCs, mostly from graft donor cells, taken 360 days after TCRalphabeta/CD19-depleted stem cell transplant. The source of these receptors is a boy younger than two who had a stem cell transplant for acute myeloid leukemia, so the T cells may come from the graft donor. The CDR3 runs from the conserved cysteine through the conserved F or W.

v_call: TRBV18
cdr3_aa: CASSPSARETQYF

v_call: TRBV29-1
cdr3_aa: CSVIRTSGGRAYEQYF

v_call: TRBV5-1
cdr3_aa: CASSLEEHTEAFF

v_call: TRBV20-1
cdr3_aa: CSAGGQSAEAFF

v_call: TRBV29-1
cdr3_aa: CSVQRQGAGEQYF

v_call: TRBV20-1
cdr3_aa: CSTWAFAYGYTF

v_call: TRBV6-2/TRBV6-3
cdr3_aa: CASTPTPVETQYF

v_call: TRBV12-3/TRBV12-4
cdr3_aa: CASKEGVDYGYTF

v_call: TRBV20-1
cdr3_aa: CSARKDRAAYEQYF

v_call: TRBV6-5
cdr3_aa: CASSYPDGEQYF

v_call: TRBV28
cdr3_aa: CASSSGGQVGEKLFF

v_call: TRBV4-3
cdr3_aa: CASSQVQGNVYEQYF

v_call: TRBV10-3
cdr3_aa: CAISELAGADEQFF

v_call: TRBV5-1
cdr3_aa: CASSLAGQGNEKLFF

v_call: TRBV6-1
cdr3_aa: CASRPPQGAGSYNEQFF

v_call: TRBV7-8
cdr3_aa: CASSLEQGQGNYGYTF

v_call: TRBV14
cdr3_aa: CASSQEARNHNSPLHF

v_call: TRBV3-1
cdr3_aa: CASSHPEGDREYNEQFF

v_call: TRBV4-1
cdr3_aa: CASSQETSGGLVDTQYF

v_call: TRBV29-1
cdr3_aa: CSVLPGLASYNEQFF

v_call: TRBV27
cdr3_aa: CASSLLYGSTEAFF

v_call: TRBV25-1
cdr3_aa: CASSDWDMNTEAFF

v_call: TRBV6-5
cdr3_aa: CASSYSMQATGDTGELFF

v_call: TRBV7-9
cdr3_aa: CASSFSPDNSPLHF

v_call: TRBV12-3/TRBV12-4
cdr3_aa: CASRPRDRDTDTQYF

v_call: TRBV5-1
cdr3_aa: CASSWDVTENTEAFF

v_call: TRBV18
cdr3_aa: CASSPLGQGASEAFF

v_call: TRBV7-2
cdr3_aa: CASGFTVAEQFF

v_call: TRBV12-3/TRBV12-4
cdr3_aa: CASSWTGRSYEQYF

v_call: TRBV6-5
cdr3_aa: CASSYRGEPTSTDTQYF

v_call: TRBV12-3/TRBV12-4
cdr3_aa: CASSPSGTWETQYF

v_call: TRBV20-1
cdr3_aa: CSARRVNSNQPQHF

v_call: TRBV6-5
cdr3_aa: CASSYSGTGSNTGELFF

v_call: TRBV20-1
cdr3_aa: CSASNRGKAPLHF

v_call: TRBV5-1
cdr3_aa: CASSLVGVGGLETQYF

v_call: TRBV6-1
cdr3_aa: CASSIDAARTDTQYF

v_call: TRBV12-3/TRBV12-4
cdr3_aa: CASRRDRRVNTEAFF

v_call: TRBV7-2
cdr3_aa: CASRPQGLALDTQYF